Shown below are 30 T cell receptor beta chains from a single sample sequenced in a study of early T cells in non-severe SARS-CoV-2 infection. TCRdb fed the 5' RACE reads into MiXCR, producing one record per CDR3 protein. The sample holds roughly 34,000 distinct CDR3 sequences; 4% to 5% are singletons and the top ten take approximately 7.5%. The sequencing input was whole blood. The receptor source for this set is an adult who was a healthcare worker with PCR-confirmed SARS-CoV-2 infection or an uninfected control (not recorded which).

This clonotype has just a few counts. The chain links TRBV4-3 to TRBJ1-2; D is unclear. CDR3 length: 15 residues. CDR1 is LGHNA, CDR2 YSLEER, per germline. V lost 0 bases and J 4 bases, leaving 12 bases between the germline ends. In nucleotides, the CDR3 is TGCGCCAGCAGCCAAGAACCGGGAAAGAGCTATGGCTACACCTTC. Amino acids: CASSQEPGKSYGYTF.

This clonotype was observed a few times. V is TRBV20-1 and J is TRBJ1-6; D is ambiguous. This CDR3 has 14 residues. Germline V gene lookup returns CDR1 DFQATT and CDR2 SNEGSKA (reference sequence). Between the trimmed V and J ends, which lost 0 bases and 6 bases, there was a span of 9 bases. The CDR3 bases are TGCAGTGCTAGAGATCTCCAGGTTAATTCACCCCTCCACTTT. It encodes CSARDLQVNSPLHF.

This clonotype was counted at least ten times. This chain uses TRBV7-9 with TRBJ1-2; D unresolved. This CDR3 is 12 amino acids long. V lost 3 bases and J lost 8, with 10 bases in between. Germline V gives CDR1 SEHNR, CDR2 FQNEAQ (reference sequence). Written as DNA, the CDR3 is TGTGCCAGCAGCTTGTTCGAACAGGGCTACACCTTC. This codes for CASSLFEQGYTF.

Many counts were recorded for this clonotype. The chain couples TRBV9 to TRBJ2-1; a weak D match, TRBD2 (6 bases). Germline CDR1 and CDR2: SGDLS and YYNGEE. The CDR3 consists of 14 residues. V dropped 6 bases and J dropped 6 bases, with 16 bases sitting between them. CDR3 nucleotides: TGTGCCAGCACCTCCCGTGCGGGACCCAATGAGCAGTTCTTC. Amino acids: CASTSRAGPNEQFF. The variable domain in full, completed from reference TRBV9 and TRBJ2-1, reads DSGVTQTPKHLITATGQRVTLRCSPRSGDLSVYWYQQSLDQGLQFLIQYYNGEERAKGNILERFSAQQFPDLHSELNLSSLELGDSALYFCASTSRAGPNEQFFGPGTRLTVL.

In this sample, this clonotype turned up many times. In nucleotides, the CDR3 is TGTGCCAGCAGCCCCACTAGCGGGGGGGCCTTTCGGGAGCAGTACTTC. Translation: CASSPTSGGAFREQYF. This chain uses TRBV3-1 with TRBJ2-7, with 13 bases matching TRBD2. The V gene end was trimmed by 4 bases and the J gene end by 7 bases; junction bases not matched to a gene: 10. This CDR3 is 16 amino acids long. Germline values: CDR1 LGHDT, CDR2 YNNKEL (reference sequence).

V gene TRBV5-4 combines with J gene TRBJ2-7; unclear D gene. The CDR3 has 15 amino acids. Germline CDR1 and CDR2: SGHNT and YYREEE (reference sequence). The V end was cut by 1 base, the J end by 3 bases, with 14 bases between. CDR3 sequence: CASSLNGQRVYEQYF. The CDR3 DNA sequence: TGTGCCAGCAGCTTGAACGGCCAGCGAGTCTACGAGCAGTACTTC.

This clonotype was recorded many times. The chain employs TRBV20-1 and TRBJ2-1, with 14 bases lining up with TRBD2. The length of the CDR3 is 15 residues. With V trimmed by 6 bases and J by 10 bases, 11 bases remained unmatched. CDR1 is DFQATT and CDR2 is SNEGSKA in the germline V gene (reference sequence). The CDR3 DNA reads as TGCAGTGCCCTTCGACTAGCGGGGGGGCCGAACGAGCAGTTCTTC. Residues: CSALRLAGGPNEQFF.

The sample holds a few counts of this clonotype. J is TRBJ2-3 and V is TRBV7-9, with TRBD2 matching 9 bases. With 8 bases clipped from V and 2 bases from J, the junction kept 8 bases outside the gene matches. CDR3 length: 15 amino acids. From germline, CDR1 is SEHNR and CDR2 FQNEAQ (reference sequence). The CDR3 DNA reads as TGTGCCAGCTCTAAAGCGGGGGGATCCACAGATACGCAGTATTTT. It codes for CASSKAGGSTDTQYF.

This clonotype was counted many times. The rearrangement joins TRBV7-2 to TRBJ2-2, with D perhaps TRBD2 (6 bases). CDR3 length: 17 amino acids. CDR1 and CDR2 from the germline V gene are SGHTA and FQGNSA. V was pared by 5 bases and J by 6 bases, with 22 bases between. In DNA form, the CDR3 reads TGTGCCAGCAGCCCTTACACGGGGAGGAAAGGCGCCGGGGAGCTGTTTTTT. Translating it yields CASSPYTGRKGAGELFF.

This clonotype occurred many times. The chain employs TRBV4-2 and TRBJ2-1, with D perhaps TRBD1 (6 bases). This CDR3 contains 15 residues. The ends were cut back, 0 bases at V and 0 bases at J, with 6 bases in the middle. CDR1 is LGHNA and CDR2 is YNFKEQ in the germline V gene. CDR3 residues: CASSQEGGSYNEQFF. CDR3 in DNA: TGTGCCAGCAGCCAAGAAGGGGGCTCCTACAATGAGCAGTTCTTC.

In its sample, this clonotype was seen many times. The gene calls are TRBV7-6 and TRBJ1-4; D unresolved. The CDR3 totals 17 residues. V lost 2 bases, J lost 0 bases, and 13 bases lay in between. Germline V lookup: CDR1 SGHVS, CDR2 FNYEAQ. In DNA, the CDR3 is TGTGCCAGCAGCTTACAGGCGAACTATGCAACTAATGAAAAACTGTTTTTT. It encodes CASSLQANYATNEKLFF.

The chain employs TRBV3-1 and TRBJ2-3; 7 bases align to TRBD1. Germline CDR1 reads LGHDT; CDR2 reads YNNKEL (reference sequence). The V and J ends lost 6 bases and 2 bases, in that order; junction bases with no gene match: 8. This CDR3 has 15 residues. CDR3 protein: CASREGGLNTDTQYF. As DNA, the CDR3 is TGTGCCAGCAGAGAAGGGGGCTTAAACACAGATACGCAGTATTTT.

In this sample, this clonotype turned up many times. The DNA for the CDR3 is TGTGCCAGCAGCGGGGGGATTCAGCCCCAGCATTTT. This encodes CASSGGIQPQHF. V usage is TRBV28 and J usage is TRBJ1-5; maybe TRBD1 (5 bases). This CDR3 has 12 amino acids. The V and J ends lost 6 bases and 6 bases respectively, with 9 bases between them. From germline, CDR1 is MDHEN and CDR2 SYDVKM.

By its share, this clonotype is medium-sized (0.01 to 0.1%). The V and J genes are TRBV7-9 and TRBJ2-5; tentative D call: TRBD1 (6 bases). V lost 1 base and J lost 4, with 7 bases in between. The germline CDR1 and CDR2 sequences are SEHNR and FQNEAQ (reference sequence). CDR3 length equals 13 residues. CDR3 nucleotide sequence: TGTGCCAGCAGCTTAGAGACAGGAGAGACCCAGTACTTC. Its protein is CASSLETGETQYF.

This clonotype was seen repeatedly, ten times or more. The chain is built from TRBV28 and TRBJ1-6, with TRBD1 as a possible D gene (6 bases). There are 14 residues in the CDR3. Germline V gene lookup returns CDR1 MDHEN and CDR2 SYDVKM. The V end lost 6 bases, the J end lost 6 bases, and 12 bases lay between the germline ends. The CDR3 DNA sequence: TGTGCCAGCAGCCCGGACAGCATTAATTCACCCCTCCACTTT. Amino acid sequence: CASSPDSINSPLHF.

This clonotype has at least ten counts. The gene calls are TRBV5-4 and TRBJ1-6, with 7 positions matching TRBD1. Per germline, CDR1 SGHNT and CDR2 YYREEE (reference sequence). The CDR3 has 17 residues. The junction had 13 bases not matched to a gene; V was cut back by 3 bases and J by 7 bases. CDR3 in DNA: TGTGCCAGCAGCTCGCACCAGACAGGGCCGGGGAATTCACCCCTCCACTTT. Amino acid sequence: CASSSHQTGPGNSPLHF.

This clonotype has at least ten counts. The chain links TRBV5-1 to TRBJ2-7, with D possibly TRBD2 on 6 matching bases. CDR1 SGHRS and CDR2 YFSETQ come from the germline V gene. CDR3 length equals 14 residues. With 4 bases removed from V and 3 bases from J, the gap between germline ends came to 14 bases. CDR3 coding DNA: TGCGCCAGCAGCCCCCCGGGACTGAGCTACGAGCAGTACTTC. Encoded protein: CASSPPGLSYEQYF.

This clonotype was recorded many times. The genes are TRBV6-6 and TRBJ2-7; TRBD1 matches at 11 bases. V lost 6 bases, J lost 7 bases, and 2 bases stayed unmatched. Germline-derived CDR1 and CDR2 are MNHNY and SVGAGI (reference sequence). CDR3 length equals 12 residues. The CDR3 DNA follows: TGTGCCAGCAGAGGGACAGGGGGGGAGCAGTACTTC. Protein product: CASRGTGGEQYF.

The chain carries TRBV27 and TRBJ2-7; D gene uncertain. V lost 2 bases and J lost 0, with 5 bases in between. Germline loops: CDR1 MNHEY, CDR2 SMNVEV (reference sequence). CDR3 length: 13 residues. The CDR3 DNA sequence: TGTGCCAGCAGTTTAGCCGACTCCTACGAGCAGTACTTC. It is translated as CASSLADSYEQYF.

This clonotype came up many times. J is TRBJ2-1 and V is TRBV19; 9 nucleotides agree with TRBD1. The CDR3 totals 14 residues. Germline values: CDR1 LNHDA, CDR2 SQIVND (reference sequence). V lost 4 bases, J lost 8 bases, and 6 bases stayed unmatched. CDR3 nucleotide sequence: TGTGCCAGTAGTAAGGGACAGGGTCGGGATGAGCAGTTCTTC. Amino acid sequence: CASSKGQGRDEQFF. The full variable domain, completed using reference TRBV19 and TRBJ2-1, is DGGITQSPKYLFRKEGQNVTLSCEQNLNHDAMYWYRQDPGQGLRLIYYSQIVNDFQKGDIAEGYSVSREKKESFPLTVTSAQKNPTAFYLCASSKGQGRDEQFFGPGTRLTVL.

The gene calls are TRBV12-3 or TRBV12-4 and TRBJ2-1; D might be TRBD2 (6 bases). Trimming left V 7 bases short and J 9 bases short, with 25 bases between. The CDR3 spans 16 residues. The CDR3 nucleotides are TGTGCCAGCACCCTAATCGGAGGGCAGGGAGAGAGTGAGCAGTTCTTC. Amino acid sequence: CASTLIGGQGESEQFF.

The sample holds a few counts of this clonotype. The rearrangement uses TRBV2 and TRBJ2-3; maybe TRBD2 (6 bases). Germline V lookup: CDR1 SNHLY, CDR2 FYNNEI. Trimming removed 8 bases at V and 6 bases at J, with 24 bases between. The CDR3 extends over 16 amino acids. CDR3 sequence: CASLLEGQGLADTQYF. The CDR3, as DNA: TGTGCCAGCCTCTTGGAGGGGCAGGGTTTGGCGGATACGCAGTATTTT.

The sample holds a few counts of this clonotype. V is TRBV3-1 and J is TRBJ2-1, with 7 nucleotides matching TRBD2. The CDR3 spans 17 residues. CDR1 and CDR2 from the germline V gene are LGHDT and YNNKEL (reference sequence). J lost 2 bases, V lost 2 bases, and 9 bases had no gene match. The CDR3 protein is CASSQRSTSNTYNEQFF. CDR3 in DNA: TGTGCCAGCAGCCAAAGATCGACTAGCAACACCTACAATGAGCAGTTCTTC.

This clonotype was seen more than once but under ten times. V and J are TRBV2 and TRBJ1-5, with no clear D. V lost 7 bases to trimming and J lost 2 bases, with 12 bases between them. Germline V lookup: CDR1 SNHLY, CDR2 FYNNEI. The CDR3 is made up of 14 amino acids. The CDR3 DNA reads as TGTGCCAGCAAAGGGCCCGGTGGCAATCAGCCCCAGCATTTT. This codes for CASKGPGGNQPQHF.

At least ten counts were recorded for this clonotype. The DNA for the CDR3 is TGTGCCAGCAGCCCCCGCCCGGGACGGTACGAGCAGTACTTC. Translating it yields CASSPRPGRYEQYF. The genes are TRBV27 and TRBJ2-7, with D perhaps TRBD1 or TRBD2 (5 bases each). CDR1 MNHEY and CDR2 SMNVEV come from the germline V gene (reference sequence). The CDR3 runs 14 residues. The V end was cut by 6 bases, the J end by 4 bases, with 16 bases between.

The chain has TRBV10-3 and TRBJ2-7; 8 bases are a match to TRBD1. The CDR3 spans 13 residues. Per germline, CDR1 ENHRY and CDR2 SYGVKD. J was trimmed by 5 bases and V by 10 bases; bases with no gene match: 10. CDR3 region: CATTGQVINEQYF. CDR3 nucleotides: TGTGCCACCACGGGACAGGTTATCAACGAGCAGTACTTC.

This clonotype was detected many times. The chain uses TRBV9 and TRBJ2-1; 7 bases are a match to TRBD2. CDR3 size: 15 residues. Germline trimming cut 4 bases from V and 0 bases from J; bases unmatched to any gene: 4. Germline lookup yields CDR1 SGDLS and CDR2 YYNGEE. CDR3 sequence: CASSPGGSSYNEQFF. DNA of the CDR3: TGTGCCAGCAGCCCCGGGGGGAGCTCCTACAATGAGCAGTTCTTC. The full variable domain, completed using reference TRBV9 and TRBJ2-1, is DSGVTQTPKHLITATGQRVTLRCSPRSGDLSVYWYQQSLDQGLQFLIQYYNGEERAKGNILERFSAQQFPDLHSELNLSSLELGDSALYFCASSPGGSSYNEQFFGPGTRLTVL.

In its sample, this clonotype was seen many times. The rearrangement uses TRBV10-3 and TRBJ2-3; 10 bases line up with TRBD2. The CDR3 has 16 amino acids. CDR1 and CDR2 from the germline V gene are ENHRY and SYGVKD. V dropped 3 bases and J dropped 7; count of bases not matched to a gene: 10. The CDR3 sequence is CAISDPQRGGSNTQYF. In DNA, the CDR3 is TGTGCCATCAGTGACCCGCAGCGGGGGGGCTCGAATACGCAGTATTTT.

This clonotype was seen repeatedly, ten times or more. The chain links TRBV7-2 to TRBJ2-5, with D unclear. CDR3 length equals 15 residues. The V and J ends lost 5 bases and 5 bases respectively, with 18 bases between them. CDR1 is SGHTA and CDR2 is FQGNSA in the germline V gene. The CDR3 sequence: CASSPGVFDRETQYF. CDR3 nucleotides: TGTGCCAGCAGCCCAGGAGTATTTGATAGGGAGACCCAGTACTTC.

This clonotype is judged medium-sized. The chain has TRBV6-6 and TRBJ2-3; 8 bases are shared with TRBD2. V shed 5 bases, J shed 3 bases, and the junction held 4 bases outside the gene matches. Germline CDR1 reads MNHNY; CDR2 reads SVGAGI (reference sequence). The CDR3 is 14 residues long. The CDR3 is CASSRGGRTDTQYF. The DNA for the CDR3 is TGTGCCAGCAGTCGCGGGGGGCGGACAGATACGCAGTATTTT.